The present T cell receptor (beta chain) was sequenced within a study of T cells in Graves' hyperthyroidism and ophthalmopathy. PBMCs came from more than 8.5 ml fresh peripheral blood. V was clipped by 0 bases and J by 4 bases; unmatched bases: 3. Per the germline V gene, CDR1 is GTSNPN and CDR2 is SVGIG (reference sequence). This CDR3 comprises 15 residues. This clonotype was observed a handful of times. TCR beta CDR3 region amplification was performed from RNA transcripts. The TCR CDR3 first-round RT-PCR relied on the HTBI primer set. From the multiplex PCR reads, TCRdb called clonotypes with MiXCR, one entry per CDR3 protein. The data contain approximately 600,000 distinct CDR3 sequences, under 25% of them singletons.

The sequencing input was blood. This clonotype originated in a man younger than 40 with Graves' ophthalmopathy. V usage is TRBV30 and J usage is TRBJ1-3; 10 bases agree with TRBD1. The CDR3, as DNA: TGTGCCTGGAGTGTGGGACAGGGGATGGGAAACACCATATATTTT. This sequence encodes CAWSVGQGMGNTIYF. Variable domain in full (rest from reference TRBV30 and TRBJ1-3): SQTIHQWPATLVQPVGSPLSLECTVEGTSNPNLYWYRQAAGRGLQLLFYSVGIGQISSEVPQNLSASRPQDRQFILSSKKLLLSDSGFYLCAWSVGQGMGNTIYFGEGSWLTVV.